The clone carrying this TCR beta chain appeared a few times. Its ends do not fully match the called genes, so a read error is possible. It was with a sample-barcoded 5' primer and a J-beta primer mix that a second PCR of roughly 6 to 11 cycles was run. TCRdb redid the calling of the 5' RACE reads with MiXCR, one entry per CDR3 protein. The sample has 1.5 million to 2 million distinct CDR3 sequences; about 49% are singletons. The data were obtained in a study of blood T cells in healthy people across ages. Germline CDR1 MNHEY, CDR2 SVGAGI. The CDR3 totals 16 residues. This TCR was recovered from a woman aged 40 to 50 in good health. Material: blood. V is TRBV6-5 and J is TRBJ1-2, with D perhaps matching TRBD1 (5 bases). CDR3 residues: CASSYKTGTFNYGYTF. CDR3 nucleotides: TGTGCCAGCAGTTACAAGACGGGGACTTTTAACTATGGCTACACTTTC.